The clone carrying this TCR beta chain was seen just once. Its antigen is undetermined. The record originates from a study of cytomegalovirus exposure and HLA in healthy donors. As for the study in general: The platform used for the 120 or so validation repertoires matched that of the 666 first-cohort repertoires, a later analysis reported. General observations from the study: CMV antigen specificity was confirmed in vitro for a few CMV-associated chains.

The donors were in the approximately 110-subject validation cohort; that cohort was separate from the approximately 670-subject first cohort. Assay used: immunoSEQ multiplex PCR; TCRdb lists only in-frame clones, some missing. The sample records 120,000 or so clones, 88% being singletons. This CDR3 region has 17 residues. The chain couples TRBV12-2 to TRBJ1-5; TRBD1 is the table's D call, not checked against the DNA. TRBV12-2 is classified as a pseudogene. The origin of this receptor is a man between 18 and 35 years old in good health and CMV-seronegative. Sequencing used PBMCs. The CDR3 here is CASRLAGIGTGNQPQHF. CDR3 nucleotide sequence: TGTGCAAGTCGCTTAGCGGGAATTGGGACAGGGAATCAGCCCCAGCATTTT.